This TCR beta chain was found in a study of blood T cells in healthy people across ages. General study findings and limits: Expanded clonotype changes were possibly confounded by unknown donor CMV status.

A sample-barcoded 5' primer and a J-beta primer mix were used in a second PCR of roughly 6 to 11 cycles. A template-switch adaptor that had 12 random nucleotides put a tag on each cDNA molecule. MiXCR was run by TCRdb on the 5' RACE reads, yielding one entry per CDR3 protein. The table has 700,000 to 850,000 distinct CDR3 sequences, about 55% seen once. Trimming cost V 2 bases and J 5 bases, with 15 bases left between them. Germline CDR1 is DFQATT and CDR2 is SNEGSKA (reference sequence). The CDR3 runs to 14 residues. As regards this clonotype: The antigen is not known.

The TCR originated in an elderly man in good health. The sequencing sample was made of blood. This chain connects TRBV20-1 to TRBJ2-5; a weak D match, TRBD2 (5 bases). The CDR3 region is CSARLTVGAETQYF. Written as DNA, the CDR3 is TGCAGTGCTAGACTAACAGTGGGAGCGGAGACCCAGTACTTC.